These 21 T cell receptor beta chains came from one sample sequenced in a study of T cell clonotyping in hematopoietic cell transplantation. Some clones are missing from TCRdb's copy, which holds only in-frame ones; the method was immunoSEQ multiplex PCR. Among several thousand clones, approximately 80% were seen once, and the ten largest hold around a third. Here the sequenced sample was PBMCs, taken 100 days after allogeneic stem cell transplant. These receptors originate from a female patient aged 25-39 years who had an allogeneic stem cell transplant, so the T cells may come from the graft donor. Some clones in this sample may be carry-over from other donors' samples.

The chain has TRBV19 and TRBJ1-5; a weak D match, TRBD1 (5 bases). Trimming took off 3 bases at V and 6 bases at J, with 9 bases between the two ends. This CDR3 is 13 amino acids long. CDR1 LNHDA and CDR2 SQIVND come from the germline V gene (reference sequence). The CDR3 loop is CASSIGDGQPQHF. The CDR3 DNA is TGTGCCAGTAGTATCGGGGACGGTCAGCCCCAGCATTTT.

The rearrangement joins TRBV30 to TRBJ1-2, with a weak D call TRBD1 (5 bases). V dropped 2 bases and J dropped 2 bases, with 9 bases sitting between them. The CDR3 extends over 13 amino acids. Looked up from germline, CDR1 is GTSNPN and CDR2 is SVGIG (reference sequence). The CDR3 DNA reads as TGTGCCTGGAGTTCGGGGGTAAACTATGGCTACACCTTC. This sequence encodes CAWSSGVNYGYTF.

This clone occurred a few times. This chain links TRBV7-9 with TRBJ2-5; unclear D gene. The V gene lost 3 bases and the J gene lost 5 bases, with 16 bases spanning the gap. From germline, CDR1 is SEHNR and CDR2 FQNEAQ (reference sequence). The CDR3 consists of 15 residues. This CDR3 reads CASSFELAMSETQYF. The CDR3 bases are TGTGCCAGCAGCTTCGAGCTGGCTATGTCGGAGACCCAGTACTTC.

This clone was seen only once. The V gene is TRBV5-6, the J gene TRBJ2-5; 10 bases fit TRBD1. The length of the CDR3 is 17 residues. The germline V gene has CDR1 SGHDT and CDR2 YYEEEE. The V segment lost 5 bases and the J segment 5 bases; nucleotides outside the gene matches: 15. Here the CDR3 reads CASRETGTGVFSETQYF. The DNA for the CDR3 is TGTGCCAGCAGAGAAACCGGGACAGGGGTTTTTTCGGAGACCCAGTACTTC.

This clone was seen only a few times. The rearrangement uses TRBV28 and TRBJ2-1; 16 bases align to TRBD2. V shed 7 bases and J 9 bases; nucleotides not matched to a gene: 9. Germline CDR1 reads MDHEN; CDR2 reads SYDVKM. The CDR3 has 16 amino acids. In nucleotides, the CDR3 is TGTGCCAGCAATATACTCGGGACTAGCGGGGGGGTTGAGCAGTTCTTC. Protein product: CASNILGTSGGVEQFF. Together with reference TRBV28 and TRBJ2-1, the CDR3 gives the full variable domain: DVKVTQSSRYLVKRTGEKVFLECVQDMDHENMFWYRQDPGLGLRLIYFSYDVKMKEKGDIPEGYSVSREKKERFSLILESASTNQTSMYLCASNILGTSGGVEQFFGPGTRLTVL.

The chain combines TRBV27 with TRBJ2-7; perhaps TRBD1 as D (5 bases). Trimming took 7 bases from V and 0 from J, leaving 13 bases between them. The length of the CDR3 is 14 residues. Germline V lookup: CDR1 MNHEY, CDR2 SMNVEV (reference sequence). The CDR3 is CASKADTFSYEQYF. CDR3 coding DNA: TGTGCCAGCAAGGCGGACACCTTCTCCTACGAGCAGTACTTC.

The CDR3 DNA sequence: TGCGCCAGCAGCCAAGCGGGGGACAACGAGCAGTACTTC. This sequence encodes CASSQAGDNEQYF. The chain joins TRBV4-3 to TRBJ2-7, with D perhaps being TRBD1 or TRBD2 (6 bases each). The CDR3 is 13 residues long. Germline assignment: CDR1 LGHNA and CDR2 YSLEER. The ends were cut back, 1 base at V and 5 bases at J, with 9 bases in the middle.

The CDR3 DNA follows: TGTGCCAGCAGAAGTGGTAATCAGCCCCAGCATTTT. Protein product: CASRSGNQPQHF. This rearrangement joins TRBV6-5 to TRBJ1-5, with D unresolved. From germline, CDR1 is MNHEY and CDR2 SVGAGI. This CDR3 is 12 amino acids long. Trimming pared 6 bases from V and 4 bases from J, leaving 7 bases between.

The rearrangement joins TRBV6-1 to TRBJ1-6; no clear D gene. The CDR3 extends over 13 amino acids. Germline assignment: CDR1 MNHNS and CDR2 SASEGT. Trimming removed 4 bases at V and 6 bases at J, with 7 bases between. DNA of the CDR3: TGTGCCAGCAGTGGAGCAATTAATTCACCCCTCCACTTT. Residues: CASSGAINSPLHF.

V is TRBV25-1 and J is TRBJ1-4; D not resolved. This CDR3 is 14 amino acids long. Per the germline V gene, CDR1 is MGHDK and CDR2 is SYGVNS. The V end lost 2 bases, the J end lost 3 bases, and 7 bases lay between the germline ends. The CDR3, as DNA: TGTGCCAGCAGTGAAGGCGACTCTAATGAAAAACTGTTTTTT. This gives the protein CASSEGDSNEKLFF.

The table lists this clone with a few counts. V is TRBV2 and J is TRBJ2-5, with D possibly TRBD2 on 7 matching bases. Germline V gene lookup returns CDR1 SNHLY and CDR2 FYNNEI. V lost 2 bases to trimming and J lost 4 bases, with 14 bases between them. There are 15 residues in the CDR3. CDR3 residues: CASSEISGGGETQYF. CDR3 DNA: TGTGCCAGCAGTGAAATATCGGGGGGCGGAGAGACCCAGTACTTC. The full variable domain, with the rest looked up from reference TRBV2 and TRBJ2-5, is EPEVTQTPSHQVTQMGQEVILRCVPISNHLYFYWYRQILGQKVEFLVSFYNNEISEKSEIFDDQFSVERPDGSNFTLKIRSTKLEDSAMYFCASSEISGGGETQYFGPGTRLLVL.

V gene TRBV7-9 combines with J gene TRBJ2-7; D ambiguous. Per germline, CDR1 SEHNR and CDR2 FQNEAQ (reference sequence). The CDR3 length is 12 residues. V shed 1 base and J shed 7 bases, with 8 bases lying between them. The DNA for the CDR3 is TGTGCCAGCAGCTTAGGTCCTAGTGAGCAGTACTTC. This gives the protein CASSLGPSEQYF.

V is TRBV5-1 and J is TRBJ2-7; D is unclear. Germline assignment: CDR1 SGHRS and CDR2 YFSETQ. CDR3 size: 12 residues. V lost 1 base, J lost 4 bases, and 6 bases lay in between. The CDR3 DNA reads TGCGCCAGCAGCTTGTCCGATTACGAGCAGTACTTC. Translated, it gives CASSLSDYEQYF. The full variable domain, with the rest looked up from reference TRBV5-1 and TRBJ2-7, is KAGVTQTPRYLIKTRGQQVTLSCSPISGHRSVSWYQQTPGQGLQFLFEYFSETQRNKGNFPGRFSGRQFSNSRSEMNVSTLELGDSALYLCASSLSDYEQYFGPGTRLTVT.

This clone was recorded only once. This chain uses TRBV7-9 with TRBJ1-2; D is uncertain. The V end lost 5 bases, the J end lost 1 base, and 17 bases lay between the germline ends. The CDR3 spans 16 residues. Germline V lookup: CDR1 SEHNR, CDR2 FQNEAQ (reference sequence). For the CDR3, the DNA is TGTGCCAGCAGCCCAGGTTCCGAGGGCGATAACTATGGCTACACCTTC. Translating it yields CASSPGSEGDNYGYTF.

The rearrangement uses TRBV18 and TRBJ1-1; TRBD1 aligns across 7 bases. The CDR3 runs to 18 residues. Germline V gene lookup returns CDR1 KGHSH and CDR2 LQKENI. V shed 1 base and J 1 base; nucleotides not matched to a gene: 12. The CDR3 reads CASSPHQISGGSNTEAFF. CDR3 DNA sequence: TGTGCCAGCTCACCACACCAGATTTCAGGGGGATCGAACACTGAAGCTTTCTTT.

This clone was seen only a few times. The rearrangement joins TRBV7-8 to TRBJ2-5; 8 positions agree with TRBD2. From germline, CDR1 is SGHVS and CDR2 FQNEAQ. The CDR3 has 14 amino acids. V trimming: 5 bases; J trimming: 8 bases; junction bases outside the gene matches: 10. The CDR3 region is CASSQSAGGQTQYF. The CDR3 DNA reads as TGTGCCAGCAGCCAATCTGCGGGGGGCCAAACCCAGTACTTC.

The chain recombines TRBV28 with TRBJ1-5; 7 bases agree with TRBD1. The CDR3 runs to 15 residues. The trim removed 4 bases at V and 7 bases at J, leaving 10 bases unmatched. CDR1 is MDHEN and CDR2 is SYDVKM in the germline V gene. CDR3 region: CASSSQGGPEQPQHF. In DNA form, the CDR3 reads TGTGCCAGCAGTTCCCAGGGGGGGCCGGAACAGCCCCAGCATTTT.

V is TRBV30 and J is TRBJ1-2; D remains ambiguous. The germline V gene encodes CDR1 GTSNPN and CDR2 SVGIG (reference sequence). V dropped 3 bases and J dropped 10 bases, with 18 bases sitting between them. The CDR3 has 13 amino acids. The CDR3 sequence: CAWSGSPPPHYTF. CDR3 nucleotides: TGTGCCTGGAGCGGGAGTCCCCCTCCCCACTACACCTTC.

The DNA for the CDR3 is TGTGCCAGCAGCGGTCCGGGACCATACACAGATACGCAGTATTTT. It yields the protein CASSGPGPYTDTQYF. The genes are TRBV7-6 and TRBJ2-3, with D possibly called TRBD1 or TRBD2 (5 bases each). The germline V gene encodes CDR1 SGHVS and CDR2 FNYEAQ. This CDR3 is built from 15 residues. Deletions cut 5 bases from V and 2 bases from J, with 14 bases between.

This clone was detected a few times. This chain connects TRBV7-3 to TRBJ2-1, with 8 bases aligning to TRBD2. Trimming removed 0 bases from V and 2 bases from J; junction bases left unmatched: 6. The CDR3 is made up of 17 amino acids. CDR1 SGHTA and CDR2 FQGTGA come from the germline V gene. The CDR3 protein is CASSLTLGAGAYNEQFF. As DNA, the CDR3 is TGTGCCAGCAGCTTAACTCTAGGAGCGGGGGCCTACAATGAGCAGTTCTTC.

This clone was observed a single time. Other DNA variants within this sample encode the same CDR3. In DNA, the CDR3 is TGCGCCAGCAGCCAAGATCAACCAGGCGATACGCAGTATTTT. Protein sequence: CASSQDQPGDTQYF. This rearrangement joins TRBV5-2 to TRBJ2-3; the table names TRBD1, a call not compared with the DNA. TRBV5-2 is a listed pseudogene. The CDR3 covers 14 residues.